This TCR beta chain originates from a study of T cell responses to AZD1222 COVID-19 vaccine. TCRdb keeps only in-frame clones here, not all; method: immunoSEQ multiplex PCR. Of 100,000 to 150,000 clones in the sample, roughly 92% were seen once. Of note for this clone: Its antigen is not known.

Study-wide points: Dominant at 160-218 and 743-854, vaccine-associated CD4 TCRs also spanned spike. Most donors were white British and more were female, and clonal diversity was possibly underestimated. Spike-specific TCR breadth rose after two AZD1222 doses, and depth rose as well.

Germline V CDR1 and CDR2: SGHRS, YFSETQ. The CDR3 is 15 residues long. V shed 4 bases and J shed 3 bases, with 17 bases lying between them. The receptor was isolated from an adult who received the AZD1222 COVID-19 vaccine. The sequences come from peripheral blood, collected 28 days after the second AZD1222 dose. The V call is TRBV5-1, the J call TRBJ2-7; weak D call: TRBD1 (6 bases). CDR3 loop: CASSLDLQGFYEQYF. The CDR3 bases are TGCGCCAGCAGCCTGGACTTACAGGGATTCTACGAGCAGTACTTC.